This is a list of T cell receptor beta chains from one sample in a study of identical twins. TCRdb re-called the 5' RACE reads with MiXCR, one entry per CDR3 protein. The data show around 300,000 distinct CDR3 sequences, more than 6.5% seen once. These same data were also listed under a study on yellow fever vaccine responses in identical twins.

The sample comprised memory (CD45RO+) T cells sorted from blood. Every receptor here comes from a woman under 30 in good health. Each CDR3 is given with its conserved first and last residue. The D gene is left open where the match is weak. Only some rows state a clone size, as once, few, many or a class for expanded clones.

V: TRBV5-8; size: -; J: TRBJ1-6; D: -; CDR3: CAGAGYNSPLHF; DNA: TGTGCCGGAGCAGGATATAATTCACCCCTCCACTTT
V: TRBV5-1; size: few; J: TRBJ2-1; D: -; CDR3: CASSLLGFSYNEQFF; DNA: TGCGCCAGCAGCTTGTTGGGGTTCTCCTACAATGAGCAGTTCTTC
V: TRBV16; size: many; J: TRBJ1-4; D: -; CDR3: CASSQSRATNEKLFF; DNA: TGTGCCAGCAGCCAATCCCGGGCGACTAATGAAAAACTGTTTTTT
V: TRBV2; size: many; J: TRBJ1-1; D: TRBD1; CDR3: CASRDRGGTEAFF; DNA: TGTGCCAGCCGAGACAGGGGCGGTACTGAAGCTTTCTTT
V: TRBV7-9; size: many; J: TRBJ2-1; D: -; CDR3: CASSLASYNEQFF; DNA: TGTGCCAGCAGCTTAGCCTCGTACAATGAGCAGTTCTTC
V: TRBV5-5; size: -; J: TRBJ1-6; D: -; CDR3: CASSLGGTVNSPLHF; DNA: TGTGCCAGCAGCTTGGGTGGGACCGTAAATTCACCCCTCCACTTT
V: TRBV4-1; size: many; J: TRBJ1-1; D: -; CDR3: CASSQDWLRMNTEAFF; DNA: TGCGCCAGCAGCCAAGATTGGTTACGAATGAACACTGAAGCTTTCTTT
V: TRBV4-1; size: many; J: TRBJ2-5; D: TRBD2; CDR3: CASSQDRGGQETQYF; DNA: TGCGCCAGCAGCCAAGATCGGGGGGGACAAGAGACCCAGTACTTC
V: TRBV6-1; size: many; J: TRBJ2-1; D: TRBD2; CDR3: CASSEEPREGSYNEQFF; DNA: TGTGCCAGCAGTGAAGAGCCGCGGGAGGGCTCCTACAATGAGCAGTTCTTC
V: TRBV10-3; size: many; J: TRBJ2-2; D: TRBD2; CDR3: CATRTSGKTNTGELFF; DNA: TGTGCCACCCGGACTAGCGGGAAGACGAACACCGGGGAGCTGTTTTTT
V: TRBV4-1; size: few; J: TRBJ2-4; D: -; CDR3: CASSQLLVAVGIQYF; DNA: TGCGCCAGCAGCCAACTTCTGGTAGCGGTAGGCATTCAGTACTTC